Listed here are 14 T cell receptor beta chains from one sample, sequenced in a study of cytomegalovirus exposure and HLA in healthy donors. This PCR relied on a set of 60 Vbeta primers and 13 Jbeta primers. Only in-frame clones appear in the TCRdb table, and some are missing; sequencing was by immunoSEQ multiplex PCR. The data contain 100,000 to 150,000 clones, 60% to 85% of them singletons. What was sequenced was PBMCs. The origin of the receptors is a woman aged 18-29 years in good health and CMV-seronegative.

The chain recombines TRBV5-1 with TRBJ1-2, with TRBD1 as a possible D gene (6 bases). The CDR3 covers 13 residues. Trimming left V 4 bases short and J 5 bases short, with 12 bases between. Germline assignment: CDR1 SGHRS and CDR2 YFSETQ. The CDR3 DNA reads TGCGCCAGCAGCCCACCAGGGGATTATGGCTACACCTTC. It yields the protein CASSPPGDYGYTF.

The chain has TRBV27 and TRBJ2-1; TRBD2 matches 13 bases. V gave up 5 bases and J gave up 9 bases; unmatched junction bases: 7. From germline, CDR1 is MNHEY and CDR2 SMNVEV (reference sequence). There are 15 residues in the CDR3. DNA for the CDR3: TGTGCCAGCAGTCCCGAACTAGCGGGAGGGGTTGAGCAGTTCTTC. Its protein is CASSPELAGGVEQFF.

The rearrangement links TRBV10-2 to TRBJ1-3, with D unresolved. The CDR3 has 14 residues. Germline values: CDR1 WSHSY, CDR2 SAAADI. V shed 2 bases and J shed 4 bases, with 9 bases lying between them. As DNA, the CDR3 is TGCGCCAGCAGTGAGGCCCGGGAGGGAAACACCATATATTTT. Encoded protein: CASSEAREGNTIYF.

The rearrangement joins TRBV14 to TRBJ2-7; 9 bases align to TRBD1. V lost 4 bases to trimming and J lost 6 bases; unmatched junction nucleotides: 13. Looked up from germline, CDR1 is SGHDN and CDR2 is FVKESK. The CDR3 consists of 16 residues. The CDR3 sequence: CASSPKPGTGKGEQYF. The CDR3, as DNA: TGTGCCAGCAGCCCGAAGCCCGGGACAGGGAAGGGCGAGCAGTACTTC. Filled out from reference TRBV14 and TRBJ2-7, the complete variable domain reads EAGVTQFPSHSVIEKGQTVTLRCDPISGHDNLYWYRRVMGKEIKFLLHFVKESKQDESGMPNNRFLAERTGGTYSTLKVQPAELEDSGVYFCASSPKPGTGKGEQYFGPGTRLTVT.

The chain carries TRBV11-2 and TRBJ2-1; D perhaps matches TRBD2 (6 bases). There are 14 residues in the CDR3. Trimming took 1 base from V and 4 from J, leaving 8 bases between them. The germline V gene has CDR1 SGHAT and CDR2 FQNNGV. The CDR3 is CASSLAGVYNEQFF. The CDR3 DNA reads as TGTGCCAGCAGCTTAGCGGGAGTGTACAATGAGCAGTTCTTC.

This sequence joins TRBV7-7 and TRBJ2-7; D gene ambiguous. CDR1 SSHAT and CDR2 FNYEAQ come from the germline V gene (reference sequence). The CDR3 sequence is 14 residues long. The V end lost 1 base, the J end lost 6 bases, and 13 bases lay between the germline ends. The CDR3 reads CASSLGPNGGEQYF. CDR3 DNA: TGTGCCAGCAGCTTAGGTCCAAACGGCGGCGAGCAGTACTTC. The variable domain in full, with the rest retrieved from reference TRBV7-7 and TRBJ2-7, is GAGVSQSPRYKVTKRGQDVTLRCDPISSHATLYWYQQALGQGPEFLTYFNYEAQPDKSGLPSDRFSAERPEGSISTLTIQRTEQRDSAMYRCASSLGPNGGEQYFGPGTRLTVT.

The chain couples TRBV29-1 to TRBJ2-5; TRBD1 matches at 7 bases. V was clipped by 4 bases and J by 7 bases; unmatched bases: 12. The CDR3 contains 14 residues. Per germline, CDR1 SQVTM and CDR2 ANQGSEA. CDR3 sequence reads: CSVGTGEPPMTQYF. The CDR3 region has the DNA TGCAGCGTTGGTACAGGGGAGCCCCCTATGACCCAGTACTTC.

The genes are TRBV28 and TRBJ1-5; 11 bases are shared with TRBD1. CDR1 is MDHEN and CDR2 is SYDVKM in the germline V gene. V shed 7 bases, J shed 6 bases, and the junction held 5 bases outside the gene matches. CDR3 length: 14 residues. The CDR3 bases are TGTGCCAGCACCAGGACAGGGGGCGTTCAGCCCCAGCATTTT. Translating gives CASTRTGGVQPQHF.

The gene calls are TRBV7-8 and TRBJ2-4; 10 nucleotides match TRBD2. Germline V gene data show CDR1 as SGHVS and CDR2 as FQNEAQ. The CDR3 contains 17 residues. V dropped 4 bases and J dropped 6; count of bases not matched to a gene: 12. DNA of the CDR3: TGTGCCAGCAGCTCCATGACCCGGACTAGCGGAGGAAACATTCAGTACTTC. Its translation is CASSSMTRTSGGNIQYF.

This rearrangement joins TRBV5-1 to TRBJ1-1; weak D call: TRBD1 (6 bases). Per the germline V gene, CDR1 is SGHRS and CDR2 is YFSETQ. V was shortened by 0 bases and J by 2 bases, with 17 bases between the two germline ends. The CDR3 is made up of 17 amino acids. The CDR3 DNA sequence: TGCGCCAGCAGCTTGGAGGCAGGGGCGCGGCCCAACACTGAAGCTTTCTTT. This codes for CASSLEAGARPNTEAFF.

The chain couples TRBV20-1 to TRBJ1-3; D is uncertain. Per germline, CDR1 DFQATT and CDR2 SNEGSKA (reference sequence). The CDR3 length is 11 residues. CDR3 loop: CRRTVGNTIYF. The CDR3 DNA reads TGCAGGCGGACTGTTGGAAACACCATATATTTT.

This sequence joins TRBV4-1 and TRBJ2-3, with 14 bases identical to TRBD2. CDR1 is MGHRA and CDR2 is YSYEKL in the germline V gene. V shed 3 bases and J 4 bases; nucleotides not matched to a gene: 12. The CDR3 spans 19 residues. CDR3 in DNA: TGCGCCAGCAGCCAGCAGGGACTAGCGGGGGAGGTTCGTGCAGATACGCAGTATTTT. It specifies CASSQQGLAGEVRADTQYF.

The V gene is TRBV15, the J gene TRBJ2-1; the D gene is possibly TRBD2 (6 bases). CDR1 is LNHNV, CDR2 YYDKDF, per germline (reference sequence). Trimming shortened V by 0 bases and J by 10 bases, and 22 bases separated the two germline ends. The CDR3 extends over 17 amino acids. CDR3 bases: TGTGCCACCAGCAGAGAGTATATAAGGGACTCCGCCCTAGAGCAGTTCTTC. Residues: CATSREYIRDSALEQFF. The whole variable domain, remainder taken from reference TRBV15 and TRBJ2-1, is DAMVIQNPRYQVTQFGKPVTLSCSQTLNHNVMYWYQQKSSQAPKLLFHYYDKDFNNEADTPDNFQSRRPNTSFCFLDIRSPGLGDTAMYLCATSREYIRDSALEQFFGPGTRLTVL.

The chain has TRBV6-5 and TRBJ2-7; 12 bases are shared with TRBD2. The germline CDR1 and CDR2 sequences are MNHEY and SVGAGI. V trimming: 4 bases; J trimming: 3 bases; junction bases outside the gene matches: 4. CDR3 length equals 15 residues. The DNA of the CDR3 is TGTGCCAGCAGTTGGAAACTAGCGGGAGGCTACGAGCAGTACTTC. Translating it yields CASSWKLAGGYEQYF.